Described below is a single T cell receptor (beta chain) sequence and its context. CDR3 length: 19 residues. V lost 0 bases and J lost 0, with 18 bases in between. Germline V gene data show CDR1 as LGHDT and CDR2 as YNNKEL (reference sequence). This specimen belongs to a study of blood T cell repertoires in COVID-19. Study details: Researchers got acute and convalescent COVID-19 samples from the United States, Italy and Spain.

This table comes from immunoSEQ multiplex PCR, and its TCRdb copy is limited to in-frame clones, with some not included. This sample yields 89,000 or so clones, of which around 89% are seen a single time; less than 3.5% belongs to the top ten. The specimen sequenced was peripheral blood. The origin of this receptor is a man between 50 and 59 years old with COVID-19, enrolled during active disease. The V and J genes are TRBV3-1 (or the pseudogene TRBV3-2) and TRBJ1-3; D unclear. The CDR3 region has the DNA TGTGCCAGCAGCCAAGATCTACAGCTCCCACCTTTCTCTGGAAACACCATATATTTT. Its translation is CASSQDLQLPPFSGNTIYF.